This T cell receptor (beta chain) was identified in a study of blood T cell repertoires in COVID-19. Some clones are missing from TCRdb's copy, which holds only in-frame ones; the method was immunoSEQ multiplex PCR. Among about 160,000 clones, under 85% were seen once, and the ten largest hold roughly 1.2%. The length of the CDR3 is 15 residues. The germline V gene has CDR1 SNHLY and CDR2 FYNNEI. The V and J ends lost 5 bases and 5 bases, in that order; junction bases with no gene match: 9. The sequence was obtained from a man in his 60s who had recovered from COVID-19. This chain joins TRBV2 and TRBJ2-5, with 9 bases matching TRBD1. Sequenced material: peripheral blood. The CDR3 spells CASSSGTGSFETQYF. CDR3 nucleotide sequence: TGTGCCAGCAGTTCCGGGACAGGGTCGTTCGAGACCCAGTACTTC.